This T cell receptor beta chain was recorded in a study of blood T cell repertoires in COVID-19. Turning to the study itself: COVID-19 samples collected from the United States, Italy and Spain covered acute and convalescent phases. Sources were T cells, B-cell-depleted T cells, or PBMCs; the material itself was cDNA or gDNA.

Original processing methods: Reference gene primer amplification gave estimated nucleated cell counts. The data were produced by immunoSEQ multiplex PCR, yet TCRdb's version contains in-frame clones alone and is incomplete. Clone size and the V and J calls come from that table; the DNA yielded D and trimming. The table lists approximately 150,000 clones, approximately 88% of them singletons. The CDR3 is made up of 18 amino acids. Trimming pared 0 bases from V and 0 bases from J, leaving 17 bases between. From germline, CDR1 is SGHNT and CDR2 YENEEA. What was sequenced was peripheral blood. The clonotype was recovered from a human donor in a cohort sampled during active COVID-19. The chain has TRBV11-3 and TRBJ1-1; D is uncertain. The CDR3 sequence: CASSLDPQGSGVNTEAFF. The DNA for the CDR3 is TGTGCCAGCAGCTTAGACCCTCAAGGGAGCGGTGTGAACACTGAAGCTTTCTTT.